The 2 T cell receptor beta chains below all came from one sample that was sequenced in a study of Ad26.COV2.S vaccination and SARS-CoV-2 variants. Sequenced by immunoSEQ multiplex PCR; TCRdb stores in-frame clones only, minus some. The sample has some 45,000 clones, around 83% seen once. Sequenced material: peripheral blood, taken after recovery from COVID-19. Receptor source: a human donor who had recovered from COVID-19.

The chain joins TRBV6-5 to TRBJ2-2, with D tentatively TRBD2 (7 bases). Looked up from germline, CDR1 is MNHEY and CDR2 is SVGAGI. Trimming cost V 2 bases and J 5 bases, with 12 bases left between them. This CDR3 has 15 amino acids. CDR3 nucleotide sequence: TGTGCCAGCAGTTACGGGGGGGCTCGAACCGGGGAGCTGTTTTTT. It is translated as CASSYGGARTGELFF.

J is TRBJ1-1 and V is TRBV7-8; D gene unclear. Trimming pared 5 bases from V and 0 bases from J, leaving 13 bases between. CDR3 size: 15 residues. Germline V gene data show CDR1 as SGHVS and CDR2 as FQNEAQ. This chain's CDR3 is CASSPLNSVNTEAFF. The CDR3 DNA follows: TGTGCCAGCAGCCCCTTAAACTCCGTGAACACTGAAGCTTTCTTT.